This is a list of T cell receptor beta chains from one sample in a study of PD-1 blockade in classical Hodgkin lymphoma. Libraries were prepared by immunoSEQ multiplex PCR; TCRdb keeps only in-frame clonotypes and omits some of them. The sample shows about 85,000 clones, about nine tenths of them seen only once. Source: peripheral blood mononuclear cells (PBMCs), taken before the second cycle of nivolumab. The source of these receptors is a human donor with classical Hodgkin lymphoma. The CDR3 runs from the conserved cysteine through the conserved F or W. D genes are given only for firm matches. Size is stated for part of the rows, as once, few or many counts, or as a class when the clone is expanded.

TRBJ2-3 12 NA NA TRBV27 TGTGCCAGCAGTTTGACAAGTGGTACGCAGTATTTT CASSLTSGTQYF
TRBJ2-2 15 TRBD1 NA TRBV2 TGTGCCAGCAGTGAGCAGGACAGGGCCACCGGGGAGCTGTTTTTT CASSEQDRATGELFF
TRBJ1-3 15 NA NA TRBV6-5 TGTGCCAGCAGCCCTCTAGGGGTCTCTGGAAACACCATATATTTT CASSPLGVSGNTIYF
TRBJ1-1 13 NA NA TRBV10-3 TGTGCCATCAGTGAGAAGGGTAACACTGAAGCTTTCTTT CAISEKGNTEAFF
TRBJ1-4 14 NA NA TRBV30 TGCGAGGGGCATGCGGGACCAACTAATGAAAAACTGTTTTTT CEGHAGPTNEKLFF
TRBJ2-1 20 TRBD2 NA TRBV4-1 TGCGCCAGCAGCCAAGATTCTCCGACAGTCAGGACTAGCGGGAGCGATGAGCAGTTCTTC CASSQDSPTVRTSGSDEQFF
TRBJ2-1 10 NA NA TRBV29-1 TGCAGCGTAGGGGATGCTGAGCAGTTCTTC CSVGDAEQFF
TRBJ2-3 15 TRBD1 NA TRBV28 TGTGCCAGCAGTTTCGACAGGGGGATAACAGATACGCAGTATTTT CASSFDRGITDTQYF
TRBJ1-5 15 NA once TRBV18 TGTGCCAGCTCACTACCGGGGGGCCTTAATGAGCCCCAGCATTTT CASSLPGGLNEPQHF
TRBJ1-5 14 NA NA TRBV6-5 TGTGCCAGCAGTTATAGGCAGGACAATCAGCCCCAGCATTTT CASSYRQDNQPQHF
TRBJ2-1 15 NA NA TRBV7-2 TGTGCCAGCAGCTCCGAAGGCGGGACGGGGCGTGAGCAGTTCTTC CASSSEGGTGREQFF
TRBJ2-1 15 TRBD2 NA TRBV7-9 TGTGCCAGCAGCCGACTAGCGGGAGTCGGGGGTGAGCAGTTCTTC CASSRLAGVGGEQFF
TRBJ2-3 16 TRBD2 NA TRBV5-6 TGTGCCAGCAGCTTGGACCTAGCGGGAGGTTTTGATACGCAGTATTTT CASSLDLAGGFDTQYF
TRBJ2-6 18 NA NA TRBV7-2 TGTGCCAGCAGCTTAGTGGGCAGGGGGGGATCTGGGGCCAACGTCCTGACTTTC CASSLVGRGGSGANVLTF
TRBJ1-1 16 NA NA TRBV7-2 TGTGCCAGCACCAGGGCAAGAGGCGGATCGAACACTGAAGCTTTCTTT CASTRARGGSNTEAFF
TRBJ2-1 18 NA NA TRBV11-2 TGTGCCAGCAGCTTAAAGGGAGACTACCTTAGCTCCTACAATGAGCAGTTCTTC CASSLKGDYLSSYNEQFF
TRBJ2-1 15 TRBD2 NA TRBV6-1 TGTGCCAGCTCCGCTGCGGGAGGCCGTGTGATGGAGCAGTTCTTC CASSAAGGRVMEQFF
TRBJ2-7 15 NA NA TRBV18 TGTGCCAGCTCACCATACTTCTCCCTCTCCTACGAGCAGTACTTC CASSPYFSLSYEQYF
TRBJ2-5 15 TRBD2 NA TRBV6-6 TGTGCCAGCAGTTACCGAGGTGGGAGGGATGAGACCCAGTACTTC CASSYRGGRDETQYF
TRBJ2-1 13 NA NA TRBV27 TGTGCCAGCAGCCCCGGGGGCCCCAATGAGCAGTTCTTC CASSPGGPNEQFF
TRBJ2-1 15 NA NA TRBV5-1 TGCGCCAGCAGCTTAGGGCGCTCCAACTTCCCTGAGCAGTTCTTC CASSLGRSNFPEQFF
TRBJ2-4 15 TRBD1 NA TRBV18 TGTGCCAGCTCACTACGGGACAGGGGGGCCCACATTCAGTACTTC CASSLRDRGAHIQYF
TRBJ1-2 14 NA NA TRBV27 TGTGCCAGCAGTTTATCGGGGGACCGGAGCGGCTACACCTTC CASSLSGDRSGYTF
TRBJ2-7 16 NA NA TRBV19 TGTGCCAGTAGTATAGATCTGGAAACAGAATACTACGAGCAGTACTTC CASSIDLETEYYEQYF
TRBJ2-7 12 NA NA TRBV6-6 TGTGCCAGCAGTCCCCAGGGCTACGAGCAGTACTTC CASSPQGYEQYF
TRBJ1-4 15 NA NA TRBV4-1 TGCGCCAGCAGCCCCCCGTCGGGCCCGAGGGAAAAACTGTTTTTT CASSPPSGPREKLFF
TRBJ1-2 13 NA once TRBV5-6 TGTGCCAGCAGCTTCGGGACGAGCTATGGCTACACCTTC CASSFGTSYGYTF
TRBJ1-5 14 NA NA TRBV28 TGTGCCAGCAGTTTAAATTTGGGCGGGGAGCCCCAGCATTTT CASSLNLGGEPQHF
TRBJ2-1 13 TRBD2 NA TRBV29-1 TGCAGCGTTGGCGGGAGCACCTACAATGAGCAGTTCTTC CSVGGSTYNEQFF
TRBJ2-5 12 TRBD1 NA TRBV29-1 TGCAGCGTTCGGACAGGGAGGGAGACCCAGTACTTC CSVRTGRETQYF
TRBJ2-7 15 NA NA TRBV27 TGTGCCAGCAGTTCTTTCCTGAGGGGCCGCTACGAGCAGTACTTC CASSSFLRGRYEQYF
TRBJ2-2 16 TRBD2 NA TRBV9 TGTGCCAGCAGCGTAGGGGGACTAGCTAACACCGGGGAGCTGTTTTTT CASSVGGLANTGELFF
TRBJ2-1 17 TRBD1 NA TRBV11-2 TGTGCCAGCAGCCGCGATCGCGGACAGGGGACCTACAATGAGCAGTTCTTC CASSRDRGQGTYNEQFF
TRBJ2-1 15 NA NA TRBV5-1 TGCGCCAGCAGCATTACGGCTAGCGAATACAATGAGCAGTTCTTC CASSITASEYNEQFF
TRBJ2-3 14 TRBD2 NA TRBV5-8 TGTGCCAGCAGCACACTAGCGGGCACAGATACGCAGTATTTT CASSTLAGTDTQYF
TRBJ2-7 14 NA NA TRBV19 TGTGCCAGTTCCAAGGAAATTAAATCCTACGAGCAGTACTTC CASSKEIKSYEQYF
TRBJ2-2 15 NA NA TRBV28 TGTGCCAGCAGATGGACAGATACAAACACCGGGGAGCTGTTTTTT CASRWTDTNTGELFF
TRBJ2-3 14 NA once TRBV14 TGTGCCAGCAGCCAGGCTCTTAGCACAGATACGCAGTATTTT CASSQALSTDTQYF
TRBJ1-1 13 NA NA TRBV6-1 TGTGCCAGCTTAAAAGACTGGCGAACTGAAGCTTTCTTT CASLKDWRTEAFF
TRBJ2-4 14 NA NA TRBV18 TGTGCCAGCTCATTCGCCGCGAACGGAAACATTCAGTACTTC CASSFAANGNIQYF
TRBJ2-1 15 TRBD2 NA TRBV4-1 TGCGCCAGCAGTCATACTAGCGGGAGTCGCAATGAGCAGTTCTTC CASSHTSGSRNEQFF
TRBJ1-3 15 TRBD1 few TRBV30 TGTGCCTGGAATTACGGACAGGGGGCTGGAAACACCATATATTTT CAWNYGQGAGNTIYF
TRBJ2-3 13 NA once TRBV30 TGTGCCTGGAATACATTTGGGGCAGATACGCAGTATTTT CAWNTFGADTQYF
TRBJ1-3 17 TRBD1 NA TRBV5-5 TGTGCCAGCAGCGTTTACAGGGGGGCCGGGTATGGAAACACCATATATTTT CASSVYRGAGYGNTIYF
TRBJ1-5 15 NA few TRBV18 TGTGCCAGCTCACCCTCCTCCGGGCTGATAGTAGCCCAGCATTTT CASSPSSGLIVAQHF
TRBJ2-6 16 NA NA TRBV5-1 TGCGCCAGCAGCTTGGAAATGGCCTCTGGGGCCAACGTCCTGACTTTC CASSLEMASGANVLTF
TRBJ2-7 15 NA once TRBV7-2 TGTGCCAGCAGCCGCGGGACAGTCACTACCTACGAGCAGTACTTC CASSRGTVTTYEQYF
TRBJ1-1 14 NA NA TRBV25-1 TGTGCCAGCAGTGAACTTTGGGACAACACTGAAGCTTTCTTT CASSELWDNTEAFF
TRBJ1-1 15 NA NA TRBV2 TGTGCCAGCAGTTCTGACAGTCCAGGGAACACTGAAGCTTTCTTT CASSSDSPGNTEAFF
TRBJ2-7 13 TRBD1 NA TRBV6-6 TGTGCCAGCAGTTGGGACAGGGGCTACGAGCAGTACTTC CASSWDRGYEQYF
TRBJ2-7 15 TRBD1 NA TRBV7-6 TGTGCCAGCAGTCCAAGACAGGGAATAACCTACGAGCAGTACTTC CASSPRQGITYEQYF
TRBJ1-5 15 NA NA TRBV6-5 TGTGCCAGCAGTTACGGAGGGGCGCAGGATCAGCCCCAGCATTTT CASSYGGAQDQPQHF
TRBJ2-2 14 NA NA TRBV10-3 TGTGCCACTGGTTGGCGGGAAGACACCGGGGAGCTGTTTTTT CATGWREDTGELFF
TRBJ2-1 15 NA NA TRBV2 TGTGCCAGCAGTGACCCCCGGAGCTCCTACAATGAGCAGTTCTTC CASSDPRSSYNEQFF